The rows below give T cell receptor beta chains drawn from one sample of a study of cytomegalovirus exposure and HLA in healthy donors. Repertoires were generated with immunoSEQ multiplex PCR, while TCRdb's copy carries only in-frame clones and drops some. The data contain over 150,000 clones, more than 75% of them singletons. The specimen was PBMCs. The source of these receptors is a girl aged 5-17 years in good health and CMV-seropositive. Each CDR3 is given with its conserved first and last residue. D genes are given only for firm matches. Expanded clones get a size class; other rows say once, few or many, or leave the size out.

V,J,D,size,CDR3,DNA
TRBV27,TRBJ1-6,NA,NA,CASSLGGTPYSPLHF,TGTGCCAGCAGTTTGGGGGGGACCCCTTATTCACCCCTCCACTTT
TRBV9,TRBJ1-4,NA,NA,CASSLRGGNGEKLFF,TGTGCCAGCAGCTTACGGGGGGGCAACGGTGAAAAACTGTTTTTT
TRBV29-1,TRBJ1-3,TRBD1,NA,CSAQGTDSGNTIYF,TGCAGCGCCCAGGGGACAGACTCTGGAAACACCATATATTTT
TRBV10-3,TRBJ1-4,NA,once,CAIRGNNEKLFF,TGTGCCATCAGGGGCAATAATGAAAAACTGTTTTTT
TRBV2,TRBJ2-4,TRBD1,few,CASSGRDRGKNIQYF,TGTGCCAGCAGTGGGAGGGACAGGGGTAAAAACATTCAGTACTTC
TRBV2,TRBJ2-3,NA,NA,CASTWAGIGTDTQYF,TGTGCCAGCACATGGGCAGGGATCGGCACAGATACGCAGTATTTT
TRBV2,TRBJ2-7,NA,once,CASSEAVDYEQYF,TGTGCCAGCAGTGAAGCAGTAGACTACGAGCAGTACTTC
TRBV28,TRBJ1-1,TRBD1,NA,CASSLEQGTEAFF,TGTGCCAGCAGTCTCGAACAGGGGACTGAAGCTTTCTTT
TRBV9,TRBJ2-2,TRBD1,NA,CASSPTPWGQADTGELFF,TGTGCCAGCAGCCCGACCCCCTGGGGACAGGCGGACACCGGGGAGCTGTTTTTT
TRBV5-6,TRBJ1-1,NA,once,CASTDWWGENTEAFF,TGTGCCAGTACCGACTGGTGGGGGGAGAACACTGAAGCTTTCTTT
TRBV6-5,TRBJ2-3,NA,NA,CASSYRGDTQYF,TGTGCCAGCAGTTACCGCGGAGATACGCAGTATTTT
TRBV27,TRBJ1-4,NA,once,CASSGEFNEKLFF,TGTGCCAGCAGTGGGGAGTTTAATGAAAAACTGTTTTTT
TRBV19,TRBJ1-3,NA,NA,CASSILDRGSGNTIYF,TGTGCCAGTAGTATCCTGGACAGAGGCTCTGGAAACACCATATATTTT
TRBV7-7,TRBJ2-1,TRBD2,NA,CAIAGGPANEQFF,TGTGCTATAGCGGGAGGGCCGGCCAATGAGCAGTTCTTC
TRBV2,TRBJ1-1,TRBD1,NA,CASSPRDRVNTEAFF,TGTGCCAGCAGTCCAAGGGACAGGGTGAACACTGAAGCTTTCTTT
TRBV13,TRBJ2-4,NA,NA,CASSQQGYVSKNIQYF,TGTGCCAGCAGCCAACAGGGTTATGTGTCCAAAAACATTCAGTACTTC
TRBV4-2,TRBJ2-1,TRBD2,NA,CASSPGERDSYNEQFF,TGTGCCAGCAGCCCCGGGGAGCGGGACTCCTACAATGAGCAGTTCTTC
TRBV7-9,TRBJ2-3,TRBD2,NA,CASSRALAASTDTQYF,TGTGCCAGCAGCCGCGCACTAGCGGCTAGCACAGATACGCAGTATTTT
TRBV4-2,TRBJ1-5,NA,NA,CASSQESAGLQGNQPQHF,TGTGCCAGCAGCCAAGAGTCCGCAGGGTTACAAGGCAATCAGCCCCAGCATTTT
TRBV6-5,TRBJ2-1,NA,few,CASSYLLGEHYNEQFF,TGTGCCAGCAGTTACCTCCTGGGAGAGCATTACAATGAGCAGTTCTTC
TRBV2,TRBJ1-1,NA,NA,CASTKAGSEAFF,TGTGCCAGTACTAAAGCTGGCTCTGAAGCTTTCTTT
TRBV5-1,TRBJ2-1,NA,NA,CASSGGTTRYNEQFF,TGCGCCAGCAGTGGCGGGACGACCCGTTACAATGAGCAGTTCTTC
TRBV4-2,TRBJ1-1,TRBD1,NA,CASSAPGQGNTEAFF,TGTGCCAGCAGCGCCCCGGGACAGGGGAACACTGAAGCTTTCTTT
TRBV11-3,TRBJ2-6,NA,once,CASSNGLDGANVLTF,TGTGCCAGCAGCAATGGGCTGGATGGGGCCAACGTCCTGACTTTC
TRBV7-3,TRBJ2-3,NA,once,CASSLTGGPPDTQYF,TGTGCCAGCAGCTTAACCGGGGGGCCGCCAGATACGCAGTATTTT